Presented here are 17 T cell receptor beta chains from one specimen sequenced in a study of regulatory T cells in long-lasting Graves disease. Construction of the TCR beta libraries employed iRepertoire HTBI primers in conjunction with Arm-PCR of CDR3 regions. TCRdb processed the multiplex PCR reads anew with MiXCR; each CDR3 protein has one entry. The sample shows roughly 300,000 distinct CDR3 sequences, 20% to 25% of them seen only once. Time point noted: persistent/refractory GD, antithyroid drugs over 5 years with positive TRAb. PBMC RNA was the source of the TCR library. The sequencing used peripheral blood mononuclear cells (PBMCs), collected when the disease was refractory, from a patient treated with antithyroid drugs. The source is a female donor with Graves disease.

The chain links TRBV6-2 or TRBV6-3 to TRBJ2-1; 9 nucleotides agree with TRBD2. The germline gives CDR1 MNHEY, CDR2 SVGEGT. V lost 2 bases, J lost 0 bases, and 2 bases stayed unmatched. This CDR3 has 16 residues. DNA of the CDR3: TGTGCCAGCAGTTACACGACTAGCGGCTCCTACAATGAGCAGTTCTTC. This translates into CASSYTTSGSYNEQFF.

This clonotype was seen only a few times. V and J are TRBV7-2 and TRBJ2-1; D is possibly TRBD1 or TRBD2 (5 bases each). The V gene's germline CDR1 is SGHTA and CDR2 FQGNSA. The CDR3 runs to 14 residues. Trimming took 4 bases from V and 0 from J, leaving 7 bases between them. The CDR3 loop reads CASSWDGSYNEQFF. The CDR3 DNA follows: TGTGCCAGCAGCTGGGACGGCTCCTACAATGAGCAGTTCTTC. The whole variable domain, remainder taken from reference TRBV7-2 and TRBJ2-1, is GAGVSQSPSNKVTEKGKDVELRCDPISGHTALYWYRQSLGQGLEFLIYFQGNSAPDKSGLPSDRFSAERTGGSVSTLTIQRTQQEDSAVYLCASSWDGSYNEQFFGPGTRLTVL.

The CDR3 loop reads CSVRQGGNTEAFF. The CDR3 DNA reads as TGCAGCGTACGACAGGGGGGGAACACTGAAGCTTTCTTT. The chain joins TRBV29-1 to TRBJ1-1; 9 bases line up with TRBD1. Germline lookup yields CDR1 SQVTM and CDR2 ANQGSEA. With V trimmed by 6 bases and J by 1 base, 3 bases remained unmatched. The CDR3 contains 13 residues.

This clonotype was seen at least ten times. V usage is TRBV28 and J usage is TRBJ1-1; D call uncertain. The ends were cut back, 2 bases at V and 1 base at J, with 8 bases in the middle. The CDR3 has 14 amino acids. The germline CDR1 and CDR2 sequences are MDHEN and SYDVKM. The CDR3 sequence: CASSLSDGNTEAFF. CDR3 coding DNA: TGTGCCAGCAGTTTAAGTGACGGGAACACTGAAGCTTTCTTT.

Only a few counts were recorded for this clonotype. The CDR3: CASSLSRGGPDGYTF. The CDR3 coding sequence is TGTGCCAGCAGTTTATCACGGGGGGGGCCAGATGGCTACACCTTC. The gene calls are TRBV27 and TRBJ1-2; the D gene is possibly TRBD1 (6 bases). Germline CDR1 is MNHEY and CDR2 is SMNVEV (reference sequence). The CDR3 extends over 15 amino acids. Trimming left V 0 bases short and J 6 bases short, with 14 bases between.

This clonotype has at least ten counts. The CDR3 nucleotides are TGTGCCAGCAGTTACGCGTCGGGGGCCACAGCTAACTATGGCTACACCTTC. Its translation is CASSYASGATANYGYTF. The chain has TRBV6-5 and TRBJ1-2; D possibly corresponds to TRBD1 (6 bases). The CDR3 has 17 residues. Trimming removed 2 bases at V and 0 bases at J, with 16 bases between. In germline, CDR1 is MNHEY, CDR2 SVGAGI.

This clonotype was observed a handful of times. The DNA for the CDR3 is TGTGCCACCAGCAGAAGACAGTTCGGAGAGACCCAGTACTTC. This gives the protein CATSRRQFGETQYF. The chain recombines TRBV15 with TRBJ2-5; TRBD1 might be the D (5 bases). Germline CDR1 LNHNV, CDR2 YYDKDF (reference sequence). V dropped 2 bases and J dropped 4 bases, with 11 bases sitting between them. The CDR3 loop spans 14 amino acids. The entire variable domain, with the rest obtained from reference TRBV15 and TRBJ2-5, is as follows: DAMVIQNPRYQVTQFGKPVTLSCSQTLNHNVMYWYQQKSSQAPKLLFHYYDKDFNNEADTPDNFQSRRPNTSFCFLDIRSPGLGDTAMYLCATSRRQFGETQYFGPGTRLLVL.

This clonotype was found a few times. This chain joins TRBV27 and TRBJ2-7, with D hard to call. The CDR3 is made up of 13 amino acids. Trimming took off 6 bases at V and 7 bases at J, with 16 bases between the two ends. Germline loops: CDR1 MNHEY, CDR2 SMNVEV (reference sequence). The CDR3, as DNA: TGTGCCAGCAGCGGAACTAACCGGTTAGAGCAGTACTTC. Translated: CASSGTNRLEQYF.

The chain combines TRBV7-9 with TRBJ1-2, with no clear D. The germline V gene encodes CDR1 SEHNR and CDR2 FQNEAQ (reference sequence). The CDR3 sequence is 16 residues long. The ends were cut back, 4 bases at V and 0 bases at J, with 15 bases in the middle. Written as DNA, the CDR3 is TGTGCCAGCAGCTCAATCGCGGAGGAGGCTAACTATGGCTACACCTTC. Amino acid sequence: CASSSIAEEANYGYTF.

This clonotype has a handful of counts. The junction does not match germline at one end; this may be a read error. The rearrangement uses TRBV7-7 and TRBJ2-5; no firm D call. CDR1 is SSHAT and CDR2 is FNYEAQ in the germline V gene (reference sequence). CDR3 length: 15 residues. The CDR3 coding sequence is TGTGCTAGCAGCTTAGGTCAAGGGATACAAGAGACCCAGTACTTC. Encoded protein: CASSLGQGIQETQYF.

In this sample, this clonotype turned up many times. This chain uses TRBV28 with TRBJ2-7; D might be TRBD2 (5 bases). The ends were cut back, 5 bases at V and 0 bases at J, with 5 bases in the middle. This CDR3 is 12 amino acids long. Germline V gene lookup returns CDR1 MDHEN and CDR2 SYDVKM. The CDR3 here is CASSTSSYEQYF. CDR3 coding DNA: TGTGCCAGCAGTACTAGCTCCTACGAGCAGTACTTC. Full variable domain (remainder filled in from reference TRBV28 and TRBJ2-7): DVKVTQSSRYLVKRTGEKVFLECVQDMDHENMFWYRQDPGLGLRLIYFSYDVKMKEKGDIPEGYSVSREKKERFSLILESASTNQTSMYLCASSTSSYEQYFGPGTRLTVT.

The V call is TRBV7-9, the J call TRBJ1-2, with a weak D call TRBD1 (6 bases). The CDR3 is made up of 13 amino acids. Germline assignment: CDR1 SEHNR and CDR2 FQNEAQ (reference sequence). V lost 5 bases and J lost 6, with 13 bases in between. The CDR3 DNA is TGTGCCAGCAGCGTACCGGGACACCATGGCTACACCTTC. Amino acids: CASSVPGHHGYTF.

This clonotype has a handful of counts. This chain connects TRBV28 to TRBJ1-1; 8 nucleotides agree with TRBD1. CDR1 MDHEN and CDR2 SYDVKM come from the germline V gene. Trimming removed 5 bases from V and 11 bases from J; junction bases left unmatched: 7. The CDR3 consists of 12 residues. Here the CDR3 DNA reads TGTGCCAGCAGTCTCCAGGGGGCGCGTGCTTTCTTT. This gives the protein CASSLQGARAFF.

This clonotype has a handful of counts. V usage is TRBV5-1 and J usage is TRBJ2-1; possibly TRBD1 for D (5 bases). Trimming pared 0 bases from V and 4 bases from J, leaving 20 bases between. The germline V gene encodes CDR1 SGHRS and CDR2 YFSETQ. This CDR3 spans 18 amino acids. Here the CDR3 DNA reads TGCGCCAGCAGCTTGGAAGGGGCGACAGTCTTAGGATACAATGAGCAGTTCTTC. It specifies CASSLEGATVLGYNEQFF.

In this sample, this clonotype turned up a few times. This CDR3 reads CASSSPVGTNQPQHF. The DNA for the CDR3 is TGTGCCAGTAGTTCCCCTGTAGGTACCAATCAGCCCCAGCATTTT. The gene calls are TRBV19 and TRBJ1-5; D is unresolved. The germline V gene has CDR1 LNHDA and CDR2 SQIVND (reference sequence). CDR3 size: 15 residues. Trimming pared 5 bases from V and 3 bases from J, leaving 14 bases between. The full variable domain, rest sourced from reference TRBV19 and TRBJ1-5, is DGGITQSPKYLFRKEGQNVTLSCEQNLNHDAMYWYRQDPGQGLRLIYYSQIVNDFQKGDIAEGYSVSREKKESFPLTVTSAQKNPTAFYLCASSSPVGTNQPQHFGDGTRLSIL.

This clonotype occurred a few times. The CDR3 coding sequence is TGTGCCAGTAGTCTCCGTCTAACACAAGAGACCCAGTACTTC. Its translation is CASSLRLTQETQYF. V and J are TRBV19 and TRBJ2-5; D unresolved. This CDR3 contains 14 residues. Trimming left V 5 bases short and J 2 bases short, with 12 bases between. Germline V lookup: CDR1 LNHDA, CDR2 SQIVND (reference sequence).

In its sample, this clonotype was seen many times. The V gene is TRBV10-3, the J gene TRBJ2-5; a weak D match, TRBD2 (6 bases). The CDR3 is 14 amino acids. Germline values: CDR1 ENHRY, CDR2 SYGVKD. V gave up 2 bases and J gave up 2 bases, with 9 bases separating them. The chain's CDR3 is CAISEGGGQETQYF. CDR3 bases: TGTGCCATCAGTGAGGGGGGAGGTCAAGAGACCCAGTACTTC.